A selection of T cell receptor beta chains follows, all from one sample in a study of blood T cell repertoires in COVID-19. Assay: immunoSEQ multiplex PCR; the TCRdb copy retains only in-frame clones and omits some. The table has roughly 220,000 clones, 86% seen once; the top ten hold 3% to 4.5%. What was sequenced was PBMCs or T cells enriched from blood (not recorded which). These receptors came from a middle-aged woman with acute COVID-19. Each CDR3 is given without its conserved first and last residue. Fields, in order: V gene, J gene, CDR3 protein.

>TRBV3-1/TRBV3-2|TRBJ1-4
ASSQGLPGQGGEKLF
>TRBV2|TRBJ1-2
ASSEHLLNYGYT
>TRBV5-1|TRBJ1-2
ASSEGASYGYT
>TRBV19|TRBJ1-1
ASSYTGNTEAF
>TRBV19|TRBJ1-1
ASSPGGNTEAF
>TRBV9|TRBJ2-1
ASSGLIYPNEQF
>TRBV9|TRBJ2-5
ASSVTGGDQGETQY
>TRBV28|TRBJ1-2
ASSLEGYGYT
>TRBV5-6|TRBJ1-2
ASRRTVRGYT
>TRBV6-5|TRBJ1-1
ASKISRGLTEAF
>TRBV3-1/TRBV3-2|TRBJ2-7
ASSQENESSGGGHYEQY
>TRBV14|TRBJ1-3
ASSSITFGTGSQGSGNTIY